Listed here are 18 T cell receptor beta chains from one sample, sequenced in a study of cytomegalovirus exposure and HLA in healthy donors. Assay used: immunoSEQ multiplex PCR; TCRdb lists only in-frame clones, some missing. The table has hundreds of thousands of clones, roughly 88% seen once. Source material: PBMCs. These receptors originate from a young woman in good health and CMV-seronegative.

This rearrangement joins TRBV11-3 to TRBJ2-1, with 9 bases fitting TRBD1. The germline V gene has CDR1 SGHNT and CDR2 YENEEA. The ends lost 5 bases at V and 12 bases at J; junction bases unmatched: 14. There are 15 residues in the CDR3. The CDR3 loop is CASSMGQGVHLTQFF. The CDR3 coding sequence is TGTGCCAGCAGCATGGGACAGGGTGTCCATCTTACGCAGTTCTTC.

This chain joins TRBV18 and TRBJ2-3; 7 nucleotides line up with TRBD2. The CDR3 sequence is 16 residues long. The V gene end was trimmed by 5 bases and the J gene end by 0 bases; junction bases not matched to a gene: 8. Germline CDR1 KGHSH, CDR2 LQKENI. Here the CDR3 reads CASSNGRGGSTDTQYF. DNA for the CDR3: TGTGCCAGCTCAAACGGACGGGGAGGGAGCACAGATACGCAGTATTTT. The complete variable domain, with remaining parts taken from reference TRBV18 and TRBJ2-3, reads NAGVMQNPRHLVRRRGQEARLRCSPMKGHSHVYWYRQLPEEGLKFMVYLQKENIIDESGMPKERFSAEFPKEGPSILRIQQVVRGDSAAYFCASSNGRGGSTDTQYFGPGTRLTVL.

The chain has TRBV6-6 and TRBJ2-7; TRBD1 agrees at 7 bases. This CDR3 contains 14 residues. Germline values: CDR1 MNHNY, CDR2 SVGAGI (reference sequence). The junction had 12 bases not matched to a gene; V was cut back by 11 bases and J by 2 bases. The CDR3 nucleotides read TGTGCCTCCAGGGGGTCGCAGGGGGCCTACGAGCAGTACTTC. This translates into CASRGSQGAYEQYF.

The chain is built from TRBV19 and TRBJ1-5, with D tentatively TRBD1 (5 bases). Trimming stripped 9 bases from V and 5 bases from J, with 17 bases between. CDR1 is LNHDA and CDR2 is SQIVND in the germline V gene (reference sequence). The CDR3 spans 14 residues. CDR3: CASRDYPWDQPQHF. The CDR3, as DNA: TGTGCCAGCCGGGACTACCCGTGGGATCAGCCCCAGCATTTT.

V gene TRBV28 combines with J gene TRBJ1-2; D perhaps matches TRBD1 (6 bases). CDR1 MDHEN and CDR2 SYDVKM come from the germline V gene. V lost 5 bases and J 5 bases, leaving 15 bases between the germline ends. The CDR3 is 14 residues long. In DNA, the CDR3 is TGTGCCAGCAGTAGTAACAGGGTTTGGTATGGCTACACCTTC. This gives the protein CASSSNRVWYGYTF.

The chain links TRBV5-1 to TRBJ1-1; 8 bases line up with TRBD1. CDR3 size: 15 residues. Germline values: CDR1 SGHRS, CDR2 YFSETQ. The V segment lost 4 bases and the J segment 1 base; nucleotides outside the gene matches: 6. CDR3 loop: CASSARGTGNTEAFF. CDR3 sequence (DNA): TGCGCCAGCAGCGCCCGTGGGACAGGGAACACTGAAGCTTTCTTT.

The sample holds a few counts of this clone. The chain is built from TRBV19 and TRBJ1-2; D is uncertain. The germline V gene encodes CDR1 LNHDA and CDR2 SQIVND (reference sequence). V was pared by 4 bases and J by 7 bases, with 10 bases between. The CDR3 length is 12 residues. The CDR3 nucleotides read TGTGCCAGTAGTAAGAGGGTATCTGGCTACACCTTC. Its translation: CASSKRVSGYTF.

The rearrangement links TRBV28 to TRBJ1-2; TRBD1 might be the D (6 bases). Germline V gene sequence: CDR1 MDHEN, CDR2 SYDVKM. Trimming took 3 bases from V and 5 from J, leaving 13 bases between them. The CDR3 runs to 14 residues. CDR3 region: CASSFPGDTYGYTF. Here the CDR3 DNA reads TGTGCCAGCAGTTTCCCAGGGGATACGTATGGCTACACCTTC.

This chain connects TRBV27 to TRBJ2-3; a weak D match, TRBD1 (6 bases). This CDR3 region has 11 residues. The V and J ends lost 7 bases and 9 bases respectively, with 11 bases between them. Germline values: CDR1 MNHEY, CDR2 SMNVEV (reference sequence). DNA for the CDR3: TGTGCCAGCATTTACCAGGGGACGCAGTATTTT. This gives the protein CASIYQGTQYF.

This rearrangement joins TRBV27 to TRBJ1-2; unclear D gene. V was cut by 5 bases and J by 4 bases, with 14 bases left in between. The CDR3 spans 14 residues. The germline V gene encodes CDR1 MNHEY and CDR2 SMNVEV (reference sequence). The CDR3 DNA follows: TGTGCCAGCAGTCCCCCGGGGTTGAGCTATGGCTACACCTTC. Its protein is CASSPPGLSYGYTF.

The chain employs TRBV6-6 and TRBJ1-5, with 10 bases that match TRBD1. The germline CDR1 and CDR2 sequences are MNHNY and SVGAGI (reference sequence). Trimming took 4 bases from V and 1 from J; bases not matched to a gene: 4. The CDR3 is 16 residues long. This chain's CDR3 is CASSLDRGLSNQPQHF. CDR3 nucleotide sequence: TGTGCCAGCAGTTTAGACAGGGGGCTAAGCAATCAGCCCCAGCATTTT.

This chain joins TRBV27 and TRBJ2-7; 12 nucleotides agree with TRBD2. Germline CDR1 reads MNHEY; CDR2 reads SMNVEV (reference sequence). Trimming took 7 bases from V and 5 from J; bases not matched to a gene: 6. The CDR3 runs 14 residues. CDR3 region: CASTTSGGLHEQYF. The DNA of the CDR3 is TGTGCCAGCACGACTAGCGGGGGCCTACACGAGCAGTACTTC.

The CDR3 sequence: CASGIAGLGEQYF. The CDR3 bases are TGTGCCAGCGGTATAGCGGGATTGGGCGAGCAGTACTTC. The chain has TRBV6-5 and TRBJ2-7; TRBD2 matches at 8 bases. After removal of 8 bases from V and 6 bases from J, the junction contained 9 bases not matched to a gene. The CDR3 spans 13 residues. Germline values: CDR1 MNHEY, CDR2 SVGAGI.

The genes are TRBV7-8 and TRBJ2-1, with 14 bases lining up with TRBD2. With 7 bases clipped from V and 10 bases from J, the junction kept 21 bases outside the gene matches. The CDR3 sequence is 19 residues long. Germline assignment: CDR1 SGHVS and CDR2 FQNEAQ. The CDR3 bases are TGTGCCAGCATCCAGACGTCTCTGGGACTAGCGGGGGCTGTACGGGAGCAGTTCTTC. It is translated as CASIQTSLGLAGAVREQFF.

The chain recombines TRBV18 with TRBJ1-4; the D gene is possibly TRBD1 (6 bases). This CDR3 has 13 residues. V lost 10 bases and J 4 bases, leaving 13 bases between the germline ends. The germline CDR1 and CDR2 sequences are KGHSH and LQKENI. The CDR3 loop is CATSDSYNEKLFF. CDR3 bases: TGTGCCACCTCGGACAGCTATAATGAAAAACTGTTTTTT. The full variable domain, in which reference TRBV18 and TRBJ1-4 provide the parts outside the CDR3, is NAGVMQNPRHLVRRRGQEARLRCSPMKGHSHVYWYRQLPEEGLKFMVYLQKENIIDESGMPKERFSAEFPKEGPSILRIQQVVRGDSAAYFCATSDSYNEKLFFGSGTQLSVL.

V gene TRBV30 combines with J gene TRBJ1-3, with 7 bases identical to TRBD1. J was trimmed by 1 base and V by 8 bases; bases with no gene match: 8. CDR3 size: 14 residues. Germline V gene data show CDR1 as GTSNPN and CDR2 as SVGIG (reference sequence). CDR3: CALLWTGSGNTIYF. The CDR3 DNA reads TGTGCCCTTCTATGGACAGGTTCTGGAAACACCATATATTTT.

This sequence joins TRBV4-1 and TRBJ2-1; TRBD2 aligns across 8 bases. This CDR3 comprises 16 residues. Germline lookup yields CDR1 MGHRA and CDR2 YSYEKL. V lost 1 base, J lost 3 bases, and 5 bases stayed unmatched. CDR3 sequence reads: CASSQAVAGFYNEQFF. CDR3 nucleotide sequence: TGCGCCAGCAGCCAAGCGGTAGCGGGATTCTACAATGAGCAGTTCTTC.

This clone appeared many times. CDR3 loop: CASSLLGGVDYGYTF. The CDR3 DNA reads TGCGCCAGCAGCTTGCTAGGGGGAGTGGATTATGGCTACACCTTC. The chain combines TRBV5-1 with TRBJ1-2; D perhaps matches TRBD1 (6 bases). V was pared by 1 base and J by 5 bases, with 15 bases between. CDR3 length equals 15 residues. The germline gives CDR1 SGHRS, CDR2 YFSETQ.